This T cell receptor beta chain derives from a study of OX40 agonist ivuxolimab in advanced cancers. Overall study: Patients enrolled in dose escalation were diagnosed with hepatocellular carcinoma, melanoma, renal cell or head and neck cancer.

Drawing of blood for sampling happened at baseline, at cycle 4 day 1, and at cycle 7 day 1. Profiling relied on immunoSEQ multiplex PCR, and the TCRdb table lists in-frame clones only, not all of them. Among roughly 71,000 clones, roughly 84% were seen once, and the ten largest hold around 0.8%. Trimming removed 6 bases from V and 5 bases from J; junction bases left unmatched: 9. Germline values: CDR1 PRHDT, CDR2 FYEKMQ (reference sequence). This CDR3 spans 15 amino acids. This clonotype was sampled from an adult with an advanced solid tumor such as melanoma, head and neck, liver or kidney cancer. The chain carries TRBV13 and TRBJ2-1, with 8 bases matching TRBD2. Sequencing was performed on CD4+ or CD8+ T cells sorted from blood, taken in a trial of the OX40 agonist ivuxolimab. The chain's CDR3 is CASRLSGSGDNEQFF. CDR3 coding DNA: TGTGCCAGCAGGTTGAGCGGGAGTGGAGACAATGAGCAGTTCTTC.